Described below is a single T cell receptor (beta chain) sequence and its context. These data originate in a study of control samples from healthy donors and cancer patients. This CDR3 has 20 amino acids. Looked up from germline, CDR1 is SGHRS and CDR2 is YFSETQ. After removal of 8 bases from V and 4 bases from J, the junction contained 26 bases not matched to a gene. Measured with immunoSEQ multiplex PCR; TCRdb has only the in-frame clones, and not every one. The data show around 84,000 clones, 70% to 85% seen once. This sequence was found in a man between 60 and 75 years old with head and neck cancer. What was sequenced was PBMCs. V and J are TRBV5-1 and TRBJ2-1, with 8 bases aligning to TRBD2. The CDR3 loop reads CASSIPPTAAAGVRYNEQFF. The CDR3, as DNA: TGCGCCAGTTCCATTCCCCCAACCGCCGCAGCGGGAGTTAGGTACAATGAGCAGTTCTTC.